Listed here are 17 T cell receptor beta chains from one sample, sequenced in a study of shared clonotypes between healthy human individuals. Sequencing was performed with immunoSEQ multiplex PCR; in TCRdb, only in-frame clones are kept and a portion is missing. The sample includes approximately 2,000,000 clones, under 95% seen only once; the top ten take approximately 0.39%. The sequencing sample was made of naive CD4+ T cells from PBMCs. Subset specified: CD45RA+ positively selected. These TCRs come from a man aged 18 to 35 in good health. Some clones in this sample may be carry-over from other donors' samples.

The J gene is TRBJ1-2, the V gene TRBV2; 8 bases match TRBD1. V gave up 7 bases and J gave up 7 bases; unmatched junction bases: 11. CDR1 and CDR2 from the germline V gene are SNHLY and FYNNEI. The CDR3 extends over 14 amino acids. The CDR3 loop reads CASTGGWESGGYTF. As DNA, the CDR3 is TGTGCCAGCACAGGGGGCTGGGAGTCGGGTGGCTACACCTTC.

The rearrangement uses TRBV19 and TRBJ1-2; 8 nucleotides align to TRBD1. This CDR3 contains 19 residues. Germline V gene lookup returns CDR1 LNHDA and CDR2 SQIVND (reference sequence). With 5 bases clipped from V and 5 bases from J, the junction kept 22 bases outside the gene matches. CDR3 sequence reads: CASSHRPPGQARSGYGYTF. In DNA, the CDR3 is TGTGCCAGTAGTCATCGACCCCCGGGACAGGCTCGAAGTGGGTATGGCTACACCTTC. Together with reference TRBV19 and TRBJ1-2, the CDR3 gives the full variable domain: DGGITQSPKYLFRKEGQNVTLSCEQNLNHDAMYWYRQDPGQGLRLIYYSQIVNDFQKGDIAEGYSVSREKKESFPLTVTSAQKNPTAFYLCASSHRPPGQARSGYGYTFGSGTRLTVV.

The chain carries TRBV29-1 and TRBJ2-5; perhaps TRBD1 as D (6 bases). TRBJ2-7 matches the DNA end more closely, so the J call is doubtful. In germline, CDR1 is SQVTM, CDR2 ANQGSEA. The CDR3 runs to 13 residues. CDR3 protein: CSVAGQYSYEQYF. CDR3 nucleotides: TGCAGCGTTGCTGGACAGTACTCCTACGAGCAGTACTTC.

The chain couples TRBV5-6 to TRBJ2-7, with a possible D match to TRBD1 (7 bases). Trimming pared 0 bases from V and 3 bases from J, leaving 13 bases between. Germline lookup yields CDR1 SGHDT and CDR2 YYEEEE. CDR3 length: 15 amino acids. The CDR3 loop is CASSLGGGTVYEQYF. CDR3 nucleotides: TGTGCCAGCAGCTTGGGTGGCGGGACAGTCTACGAGCAGTACTTC. Full variable domain (outside the CDR3, taken from reference TRBV5-6 and TRBJ2-7): DAGVTQSPTHLIKTRGQQVTLRCSPKSGHDTVSWYQQALGQGPQFIFQYYEEEERQRGNFPDRFSGHQFPNYSSELNVNALLLGDSALYLCASSLGGGTVYEQYFGPGTRLTVT.

The chain carries TRBV28 and TRBJ1-4; the D is unclear. Trimming removed 6 bases from V and 5 bases from J, with 10 bases in between. CDR3 length: 13 residues. CDR1 and CDR2 from the germline V gene are MDHEN and SYDVKM. CDR3 DNA sequence: TGTGCCAGCAGCGTGATAGGCAATGAAAAACTGTTTTTT. Its translation: CASSVIGNEKLFF.

The V gene is TRBV18, the J gene TRBJ2-3; 14 positions agree with TRBD2. J lost 6 bases, V lost 6 bases, and 8 bases had no gene match. The CDR3 has 16 amino acids. In germline, CDR1 is KGHSH, CDR2 LQKENI. The CDR3 DNA is TGTGCCAGCTCGCCCGGGACTAGCGGGAGACGGGATACGCAGTATTTT. Protein sequence: CASSPGTSGRRDTQYF.

The genes are TRBV11-3 and TRBJ2-7; TRBD1 is a possible D gene (6 bases). The germline V gene encodes CDR1 SGHNT and CDR2 YENEEA. V was pared by 4 bases and J by 3 bases, with 10 bases between. The CDR3 has 13 residues. The CDR3 is CASSSRGYYEQYF. Written as DNA, the CDR3 is TGTGCCAGCAGCTCCAGGGGTTACTACGAGCAGTACTTC.

The chain carries TRBV5-4 and TRBJ1-2; D may be TRBD1 (6 bases). Germline assignment: CDR1 SGHNT and CDR2 YYREEE (reference sequence). The germline V and J ends were trimmed by 4 bases and 4 bases, with 20 bases remaining between them. This CDR3 is 16 amino acids long. The DNA for the CDR3 is TGTGCCAGCAGCCCTCGGACCCACAGGGAACGCTATGGCTACACCTTC. Translating it yields CASSPRTHRERYGYTF.

The rearrangement uses TRBV9 and TRBJ2-7, with 9 bases that match TRBD1. The CDR3 totals 14 residues. V lost 1 base, J lost 3 bases, and 2 bases stayed unmatched. Germline V gene sequence: CDR1 SGDLS, CDR2 YYNGEE. CDR3: CASSVKGQGYEQYF. In nucleotides, the CDR3 is TGTGCCAGCAGCGTAAAGGGACAGGGCTACGAGCAGTACTTC.

This chain uses TRBV28 with TRBJ1-2; possibly TRBD1 for D (6 bases). The CDR3 is 14 residues long. Germline V gene data show CDR1 as MDHEN and CDR2 as SYDVKM. The V gene lost 5 bases and the J gene lost 2 bases, with 12 bases spanning the gap. The CDR3 bases are TGTGCCAGCAGTACACGACAGGAGAACTATGGCTACACCTTC. This translates into CASSTRQENYGYTF.

V and J are TRBV5-1 and TRBJ2-1; 7 nucleotides align to TRBD2. After removal of 0 bases from V and 7 bases from J, the junction contained 7 bases not matched to a gene. The CDR3 covers 15 residues. Germline V gives CDR1 SGHRS, CDR2 YFSETQ. Here the CDR3 DNA reads TGCGCCAGCAGCTTGGATACGGGAGCGGGGAATGAGCAGTTCTTC. This translates into CASSLDTGAGNEQFF.

The V call is TRBV6-5, the J call TRBJ2-1, with 9 bases aligning to TRBD2. The junction had 9 bases not matched to a gene; V was cut back by 2 bases and J by 7 bases. Germline CDR1 MNHEY, CDR2 SVGAGI. This CDR3 is built from 16 residues. CDR3 in DNA: TGTGCCAGCAGTTACGTGGGCGGGAGGGCCCTTAATGAGCAGTTCTTC. Encoded protein: CASSYVGGRALNEQFF.

The V call is TRBV5-8, the J call TRBJ2-6, with no clear D. Per the germline V gene, CDR1 is SGHTS and CDR2 is YDEGEE. The CDR3 covers 16 residues. The V gene lost 1 base and the J gene lost 0 bases, with 8 bases spanning the gap. The CDR3 loop reads CASSLKGLSGANVLTF. CDR3 nucleotide sequence: TGTGCCAGCAGCTTGAAAGGGCTCTCTGGGGCCAACGTCCTGACTTTC.

The chain employs TRBV6-6 and TRBJ2-3; weak D call: TRBD2 (6 bases). V lost 5 bases, J lost 1 base, and 10 bases lay in between. CDR3 length: 14 residues. Per the germline V gene, CDR1 is MNHNY and CDR2 is SVGAGI (reference sequence). The chain's CDR3 is CASSRAGRTDTQYF. CDR3 nucleotides: TGTGCCAGCAGTCGAGCGGGTCGCACAGATACGCAGTATTTT.

The chain links TRBV6-5 to TRBJ2-7; D unresolved. The V end lost 6 bases, the J end lost 6 bases, and 18 bases lay between the germline ends. The germline gives CDR1 MNHEY, CDR2 SVGAGI. The CDR3 spans 14 residues. In DNA form, the CDR3 reads TGTGCCAGCAGCTCAATTCCAGTGGTCGGCGAGCAGTACTTC. Translating it yields CASSSIPVVGEQYF.

The genes are TRBV7-9 and TRBJ2-3, with D possibly being TRBD2 (6 bases). Trimming stripped 10 bases from V and 1 base from J, with 18 bases between. Germline CDR1 SEHNR, CDR2 FQNEAQ (reference sequence). This CDR3 contains 15 residues. The CDR3 DNA reads TGTGCCACCAGTATATTGGGGGAGGGCACAGATACGCAGTATTTT. Protein sequence: CATSILGEGTDTQYF. Based on the CDR3 plus reference TRBV7-9 and TRBJ2-3, the full variable domain is DTGVSQNPRHKITKRGQNVTFRCDPISEHNRLYWYRQTLGQGPEFLTYFQNEAQLEKSRLLSDRFSAERPKGSFSTLEIQRTEQGDSAMYLCATSILGEGTDTQYFGPGTRLTVL.

The J gene is TRBJ2-2, the V gene TRBV30; 7 bases are a match to TRBD2. V gave up 0 bases and J gave up 2 bases; unmatched junction bases: 6. The length of the CDR3 is 16 residues. Germline V lookup: CDR1 GTSNPN, CDR2 SVGIG (reference sequence). CDR3 loop: CAWSVLGLENTGELFF. The CDR3 DNA follows: TGTGCCTGGAGTGTACTAGGACTAGAAAACACCGGGGAGCTGTTTTTT.